A single sample is the source of the 31 T cell receptor beta chains below, sequenced in a study of tumor-infiltrating lymphocytes in localized non-small cell lung cancer. Sequenced by immunoSEQ multiplex PCR; TCRdb stores in-frame clones only, minus some. The table has about 12,000 clones, more than 75% seen once. The sequenced material came from uninvolved lung tissue not adjacent to the tumor. Receptors were obtained from a human donor with non-small cell lung cancer.

V and J are TRBV7-3 and TRBJ2-1; 8 bases align to TRBD2. Germline V gene sequence: CDR1 SGHTA, CDR2 FQGTGA. The CDR3 sequence is 16 residues long. The V and J ends lost 6 bases and 2 bases, in that order; junction bases with no gene match: 9. The CDR3 DNA reads as TGTGCCAGCAGTCAAGGAGCGGGAGCCCCCTACAATGAGCAGTTCTTC. Translated: CASSQGAGAPYNEQFF. The full variable domain, its missing parts supplied by reference TRBV7-3 and TRBJ2-1, is GAGVSQTPSNKVTEKGKYVELRCDPISGHTALYWYRQSLGQGPEFLIYFQGTGAADDSGLPNDRFFAVRPEGSVSTLKIQRTERGDSAVYLCASSQGAGAPYNEQFFGPGTRLTVL.

J is TRBJ1-1 and V is TRBV10-3; unclear D gene. V lost 6 bases and J 6 bases, leaving 14 bases between the germline ends. CDR1 and CDR2 (germline): ENHRY, SYGVKD. This CDR3 region has 13 residues. The CDR3 sequence: CAISVFAVAEAFF. The CDR3 bases are TGTGCCATCAGCGTCTTTGCGGTGGCTGAAGCTTTCTTT.

This rearrangement joins TRBV6-1 to TRBJ2-2; maybe TRBD1 (5 bases). Germline V gives CDR1 MNHNS, CDR2 SASEGT. CDR3 size: 15 residues. Trimming took off 5 bases at V and 6 bases at J, with 16 bases between the two ends. In DNA form, the CDR3 reads TGTGCCAGCAGTCTAGGACACACCAGGTCCGGGGAGCTGTTTTTT. Protein sequence: CASSLGHTRSGELFF.

This chain links TRBV7-3 with TRBJ2-2; 7 bases are shared with TRBD1. Germline CDR1 and CDR2: SGHTA and FQGTGA. V gave up 2 bases and J gave up 4 bases; unmatched junction bases: 4. CDR3 length: 15 residues. Here the CDR3 reads CASSLSAGGTGELFF. For the CDR3, the DNA is TGTGCCAGCAGCTTATCGGCAGGGGGCACCGGGGAGCTGTTTTTT.

The V gene is TRBV5-4, the J gene TRBJ1-1; D unresolved. This CDR3 is 15 amino acids long. CDR1 and CDR2 from the germline V gene are SGHNT and YYREEE (reference sequence). V lost 3 bases, J lost 0 bases, and 12 bases lay in between. The CDR3 sequence is CASSSRENLNTEAFF. DNA of the CDR3: TGTGCCAGCAGCTCCCGGGAAAACTTGAACACTGAAGCTTTCTTT.

This rearrangement joins TRBV7-9 to TRBJ1-3; no reliable D call. Trimming removed 4 bases from V and 1 base from J, with 8 bases in between. The length of the CDR3 is 14 residues. The germline gives CDR1 SEHNR, CDR2 FQNEAQ (reference sequence). DNA of the CDR3: TGTGCCAGCAGCTCCGCAGGTTCTGGAAACACCATATATTTT. Encoded protein: CASSSAGSGNTIYF.

This clone was seen more than once but under ten times. The chain combines TRBV27 with TRBJ2-3, with 13 bases lining up with TRBD2. CDR3 length: 14 residues. V gave up 6 bases and J gave up 3 bases; unmatched junction bases: 0. Germline-derived CDR1 and CDR2 are MNHEY and SMNVEV (reference sequence). This chain's CDR3 is CASRLAGGTDTQYF. CDR3 DNA: TGTGCCAGCAGACTAGCGGGGGGGACAGATACGCAGTATTTT.

This clone was seen once. The chain is built from TRBV30 and TRBJ2-7; D is unclear. V was clipped by 2 bases and J by 3 bases, with 11 bases between them. Germline CDR1 reads GTSNPN; CDR2 reads SVGIG (reference sequence). CDR3 length equals 13 residues. CDR3 DNA: TGTGCCTGGAGTCGGACGGATCTCTACGAGCAGTACTTC. As protein: CAWSRTDLYEQYF.

This chain connects TRBV9 to TRBJ2-5, with 11 bases fitting TRBD1. The V and J ends lost 5 bases and 7 bases, in that order; junction bases with no gene match: 4. Germline V gene data show CDR1 as SGDLS and CDR2 as YYNGEE. The CDR3 runs to 13 residues. For the CDR3, the DNA is TGTGCCAGCAGTGAGGGACAGGGGGTGACCCAGTACTTC. Protein: CASSEGQGVTQYF.

The chain employs TRBV28 and TRBJ1-1; the D is unclear. Germline V lookup: CDR1 MDHEN, CDR2 SYDVKM. V lost 7 bases and J 5 bases, leaving 11 bases between the germline ends. The CDR3 is 12 residues long. This chain's CDR3 is CASKEGWTEAFF. The DNA of the CDR3 is TGTGCCAGCAAAGAAGGATGGACTGAAGCTTTCTTT.

The chain joins TRBV30 to TRBJ2-1; D possibly corresponds to TRBD1 (6 bases). The CDR3 contains 12 residues. Germline CDR1 reads GTSNPN; CDR2 reads SVGIG (reference sequence). The V end lost 5 bases, the J end lost 16 bases, and 21 bases lay between the germline ends. This CDR3 reads CAWSVRGSSQFF. As DNA, the CDR3 is TGTGCCTGGTCCGTCAGGGGAAGCTCTCAATTCTTC.

This clone was seen a handful of times. V and J are TRBV7-3 and TRBJ2-2; 14 bases line up with TRBD2. CDR1 is SGHTA and CDR2 is FQGTGA in the germline V gene. The CDR3 loop spans 15 amino acids. The junction had 1 base not matched to a gene; V was cut back by 3 bases and J by 7 bases. The chain's CDR3 is CASSLGLAGDGELFF. In DNA form, the CDR3 reads TGTGCCAGCAGCTTGGGACTAGCGGGGGACGGGGAGCTGTTTTTT.

This clone has a handful of counts. The chain links TRBV27 to TRBJ1-1; tentatively, D is TRBD1 (6 bases). V was pared by 1 base and J by 4 bases, with 13 bases between. The CDR3 has 15 amino acids. The V gene's germline CDR1 is MNHEY and CDR2 SMNVEV (reference sequence). The CDR3 sequence: CASSLYSGTPTEAFF. CDR3 DNA: TGTGCCAGCAGTTTATACTCGGGGACACCCACTGAAGCTTTCTTT.

The genes are TRBV7-2 and TRBJ2-2, with D maybe TRBD1 (6 bases). The CDR3 is 14 residues long. Germline values: CDR1 SGHTA, CDR2 FQGNSA. The V and J ends lost 5 bases and 4 bases respectively, with 11 bases between them. CDR3 amino acids: CASSPRGRTGELFF. CDR3 nucleotides: TGTGCCAGCAGCCCCAGGGGCCGCACCGGGGAGCTGTTTTTT.

This clone is a singleton in its sample. The chain is built from TRBV4-2 and TRBJ1-5; 7 nucleotides agree with TRBD1. The CDR3 covers 14 residues. Germline CDR1 reads LGHNA; CDR2 reads YNFKEQ. J gave up 1 base and V 4 bases, and 1 base lay outside the gene matches. DNA for the CDR3: TGTGCCAGCAGCCGGACAGGCAGCAATCAGCCCCAGCATTTT. It encodes CASSRTGSNQPQHF.

The chain uses TRBV30 and TRBJ1-2; D remains ambiguous. V was clipped by 2 bases and J by 4 bases, with 14 bases between them. The germline V gene encodes CDR1 GTSNPN and CDR2 SVGIG (reference sequence). This CDR3 is 14 amino acids long. The CDR3, as DNA: TGTGCCTGGAGTAGCTGGCCAAACTCCTATGGCTACACCTTC. It yields the protein CAWSSWPNSYGYTF.

This clone has more than one count but fewer than ten. The chain has TRBV28 and TRBJ1-4; D not certain. Germline-derived CDR1 and CDR2 are MDHEN and SYDVKM. The CDR3 contains 15 residues. Trimming cost V 7 bases and J 7 bases, with 19 bases left between them. The CDR3: CASTQTRLEGEKLFF. The CDR3 DNA follows: TGTGCCAGCACCCAAACCCGGCTGGAGGGTGAAAAACTGTTTTTT.

Notes on this clone: Other nucleotide sequences from this sample produce the same CDR3. V gene TRBV30 combines with J gene TRBJ1-1; D unclear. Germline CDR1 and CDR2: GTSNPN and SVGIG (reference sequence). The CDR3 extends over 12 amino acids. V lost 2 bases to trimming and J lost 0 bases, with 4 bases between them. CDR3 nucleotide sequence: TGTGCCTGGAGTCCATTGAACACTGAAGCTTTCTTT. Protein product: CAWSPLNTEAFF.

This clone occurred once. The CDR3 nucleotides read TGTGCCAGCAGTTTCTGGGGGGAAGGCTACACCTTC. Translation gives CASSFWGEGYTF. This rearrangement joins TRBV28 to TRBJ1-2; D is perhaps TRBD1 (5 bases). Germline-derived CDR1 and CDR2 are MDHEN and SYDVKM. The V gene lost 3 bases and the J gene lost 8 bases, with 10 bases spanning the gap. This CDR3 is built from 12 residues.

This clone appeared a few times. The CDR3 DNA reads as TGCGCCAGCAGTGAGGACAGGGGGCCCTACCGTGAAGCTTTCTTT. This codes for CASSEDRGPYREAFF. The J gene is TRBJ1-1, the V gene TRBV10-1; 10 bases agree with TRBD1. V dropped 2 bases and J dropped 7; count of bases not matched to a gene: 7. There are 15 residues in the CDR3. CDR1 and CDR2 from the germline V gene are WNHNN and SYGVQD (reference sequence).

This clone was counted between two and nine times. One end of the junction varies from germline; a read error may be responsible. The chain joins TRBV7-7 to TRBJ2-5; D unclear. The germline gives CDR1 SSHAT, CDR2 FNYEAQ (reference sequence). The CDR3 loop spans 14 amino acids. In DNA, the CDR3 is TGTGCTAGCAGCTTAAGTGGTGTTAGGGAGACCCAGTACTTC. It codes for CASSLSGVRETQYF.

This clone appeared once. V usage is TRBV7-6 and J usage is TRBJ1-1, with a tentative D call TRBD1 (6 bases). Trimming shortened V by 1 base and J by 4 bases, and 10 bases separated the two germline ends. The CDR3 extends over 14 amino acids. Germline CDR1 reads SGHVS; CDR2 reads FNYEAQ. In DNA form, the CDR3 reads TGTGCCAGCAGCTTAGACAGGGAGAGCACTGAAGCTTTCTTT. Amino acids: CASSLDRESTEAFF.

This rearrangement joins TRBV28 to TRBJ1-2; 12 bases map to TRBD1. V lost 2 bases and J lost 4; bases outside the gene matches: 11. Germline CDR1 reads MDHEN; CDR2 reads SYDVKM. The CDR3 loop spans 18 amino acids. The CDR3 region is CASSLTGTGGDSLYGYTF. The CDR3 DNA is TGTGCCAGCAGTTTAACCGGGACAGGGGGCGACTCGCTCTATGGCTACACCTTC.

The chain uses TRBV11-2 and TRBJ2-6; 8 bases align to TRBD1. The CDR3 loop spans 16 amino acids. The V and J ends lost 6 bases and 0 bases, in that order; junction bases with no gene match: 4. The germline V gene has CDR1 SGHAT and CDR2 FQNNGV. CDR3 in DNA: TGTGCCAGCAGGGACAGGGCGAACTCTGGGGCCAACGTCCTGACTTTC. Translation: CASRDRANSGANVLTF.

V is TRBV4-2 and J is TRBJ1-2; possibly TRBD1 for D (6 bases). The CDR3 loop spans 15 amino acids. The germline V gene has CDR1 LGHNA and CDR2 YNFKEQ. V lost 0 bases to trimming and J lost 0 bases, with 8 bases between them. The CDR3 reads CASSQEGTTNYGYTF. CDR3 coding DNA: TGTGCCAGCAGCCAAGAGGGGACAACTAACTATGGCTACACCTTC.

In its sample, this clone was seen a few times. The chain is built from TRBV10-3 and TRBJ2-3, with unresolved D. This CDR3 is 16 amino acids long. Trimming removed 0 bases at V and 4 bases at J, with 14 bases between. Germline-derived CDR1 and CDR2 are ENHRY and SYGVKD. The CDR3 loop is CAISESRSQGADTQYF. CDR3 sequence (DNA): TGTGCCATCAGTGAGTCGAGGAGCCAAGGAGCAGATACGCAGTATTTT.

The CDR3 spells CASSYGTYLGELFF. CDR3 DNA: TGCGCCAGCAGCTACGGGACTTACCTCGGGGAGCTGTTTTTT. J is TRBJ2-2 and V is TRBV5-1, with D possibly matching TRBD2 (6 bases). The CDR3 totals 14 residues. Trimming shortened V by 3 bases and J by 7 bases, and 13 bases separated the two germline ends. Germline V gene lookup returns CDR1 SGHRS and CDR2 YFSETQ.

V and J are TRBV9 and TRBJ2-3; D perhaps matches TRBD2 (6 bases). From germline, CDR1 is SGDLS and CDR2 YYNGEE. With 3 bases removed from V and 2 bases from J, the gap between germline ends came to 16 bases. CDR3 length: 16 amino acids. CDR3 in amino acids: CASSGKTSSSTDTQYF. The CDR3 nucleotides read TGTGCCAGCAGCGGCAAGACTAGTTCTTCCACAGATACGCAGTATTTT.

The chain recombines TRBV5-1 with TRBJ2-5, with D tentatively TRBD1 (5 bases). V was pared by 4 bases and J by 1 base, with 20 bases between. Germline V gene lookup returns CDR1 SGHRS and CDR2 YFSETQ. CDR3 length: 17 amino acids. The CDR3 is CASSDALKTVIQETQYF. The CDR3 DNA reads TGCGCCAGCAGCGACGCATTAAAGACAGTGATCCAAGAGACCCAGTACTTC. The whole variable domain, remainder taken from reference TRBV5-1 and TRBJ2-5, is KAGVTQTPRYLIKTRGQQVTLSCSPISGHRSVSWYQQTPGQGLQFLFEYFSETQRNKGNFPGRFSGRQFSNSRSEMNVSTLELGDSALYLCASSDALKTVIQETQYFGPGTRLLVL.

The rearrangement joins TRBV2 to TRBJ1-5, with TRBD1 matching 7 bases. The length of the CDR3 is 13 residues. Germline CDR1 is SNHLY and CDR2 is FYNNEI. V shed 8 bases and J 5 bases; nucleotides not matched to a gene: 6. As DNA, the CDR3 is TGTGCCAGCGGTATTGGACAGGATCAGCCCCAGCATTTT. This translates into CASGIGQDQPQHF.

CDR3 region: CASSTELAGADTQYF. The CDR3 coding sequence is TGTGCCAGCAGCACCGAACTAGCGGGCGCAGATACGCAGTATTTT. The J gene is TRBJ2-3, the V gene TRBV6-5; 9 nucleotides line up with TRBD2. The CDR3 totals 15 residues. Germline CDR1 reads MNHEY; CDR2 reads SVGAGI. Trimming cost V 6 bases and J 4 bases; bases outside gene matches: 8.